The 8 T cell receptor beta chains reported below all come from one sample, sequenced in a study of blood T cell repertoires in COVID-19. The assay was immunoSEQ multiplex PCR, and TCRdb's table has in-frame clones only and misses some. The sample has 250,000 to 350,000 clones, around nine tenths seen once; the top ten hold 5.5% to 6%. Sequenced input: PBMCs or T cells enriched from blood (not recorded which). These receptors were collected from a woman aged 25 to 39 who had recovered from COVID-19.

This clone turned up a few times. The genes are TRBV5-1 and TRBJ2-1; no firm D call. The germline V gene encodes CDR1 SGHRS and CDR2 YFSETQ. V was trimmed by 4 bases and J by 1 base, leaving 9 bases between them. There are 14 residues in the CDR3. CDR3 in amino acids: CASSTESSYNEQFF. CDR3 sequence (DNA): TGCGCCAGCAGCACAGAGTCTTCCTACAATGAGCAGTTCTTC.

As concerns this clone: In the same sample, other DNA sequences code for this CDR3. The V gene is TRBV6-5, the J gene TRBJ1-1; the match to TRBD1 covers 9 bases. Looked up from germline, CDR1 is MNHEY and CDR2 is SVGAGI. The CDR3 has 15 residues. V trimming: 0 bases; J trimming: 1 base; junction bases outside the gene matches: 0. CDR3 in amino acids: CASSYSGQGNTEAFF. DNA for the CDR3: TGTGCCAGCAGTTACTCGGGACAGGGGAACACTGAAGCTTTCTTT.

The chain joins TRBV19 to TRBJ1-1; no clear D gene. Germline values: CDR1 LNHDA, CDR2 SQIVND (reference sequence). The CDR3 runs 15 residues. Trimming cost V 5 bases and J 3 bases, with 16 bases left between them. The CDR3 loop reads CASSPEALADTEAFF. The CDR3 DNA follows: TGTGCCAGTAGTCCCGAGGCCCTAGCGGACACTGAAGCTTTCTTT.

The V and J genes are TRBV5-4 and TRBJ2-1; D not resolved. Deletions cut 7 bases from V and 5 bases from J, with 25 bases between. Germline V gene sequence: CDR1 SGHNT, CDR2 YYREEE (reference sequence). This CDR3 is built from 17 residues. The CDR3 loop is CASGRPDGRSKNNEQFF. CDR3 sequence (DNA): TGTGCCAGCGGGCGTCCAGACGGTCGAAGTAAAAACAATGAGCAGTTCTTC.

J is TRBJ1-6 and V is TRBV7-2; D gene uncertain. CDR1 and CDR2 (germline): SGHTA, FQGNSA. V shed 5 bases and J shed 9 bases, with 11 bases lying between them. This CDR3 has 13 residues. The CDR3 nucleotides are TGTGCCAGCAGCGAAACAATTGGTTCACCCCTCCACTTT. Translation: CASSETIGSPLHF.

This sequence joins TRBV5-1 and TRBJ1-1; TRBD1 agrees at 7 bases. The CDR3 runs 14 residues. Germline values: CDR1 SGHRS, CDR2 YFSETQ. With 4 bases clipped from V and 8 bases from J, the junction kept 11 bases outside the gene matches. CDR3 bases: TGCGCCAGCAGCCCCGACCCGGGACAGCAAGAAGCTTTCTTT. Translated: CASSPDPGQQEAFF.

The chain links TRBV6-5 to TRBJ2-1, with 9 bases that match TRBD1. Per the germline V gene, CDR1 is MNHEY and CDR2 is SVGAGI. V dropped 7 bases and J dropped 2; count of bases not matched to a gene: 6. This CDR3 has 15 amino acids. The CDR3 DNA reads as TGTGCCAGCACCTCCGGGACAGGGCCCTACAATGAGCAGTTCTTC. It is translated as CASTSGTGPYNEQFF.

Here the CDR3 reads CATSESGEFLSYEQYF. The CDR3, as DNA: TGTGCCACCAGTGAGAGCGGGGAGTTTCTCTCCTACGAGCAGTACTTC. This rearrangement joins TRBV24-1 to TRBJ2-7; TRBD2 matches 7 bases. V was clipped by 4 bases and J by 0 bases; unmatched bases: 8. The CDR3 extends over 16 amino acids. Germline CDR1 KGHDR, CDR2 SFDVKD.